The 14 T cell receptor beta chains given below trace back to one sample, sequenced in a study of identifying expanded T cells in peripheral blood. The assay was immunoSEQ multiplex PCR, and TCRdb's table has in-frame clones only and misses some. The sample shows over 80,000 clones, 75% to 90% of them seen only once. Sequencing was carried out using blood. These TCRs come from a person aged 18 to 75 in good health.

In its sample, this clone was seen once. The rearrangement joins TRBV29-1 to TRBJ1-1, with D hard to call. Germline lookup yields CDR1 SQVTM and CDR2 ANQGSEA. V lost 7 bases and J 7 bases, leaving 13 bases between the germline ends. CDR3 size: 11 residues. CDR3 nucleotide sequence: TGCAGCGGTCAACGGCCGGGTGAAGCTTTCTTT. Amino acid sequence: CSGQRPGEAFF.

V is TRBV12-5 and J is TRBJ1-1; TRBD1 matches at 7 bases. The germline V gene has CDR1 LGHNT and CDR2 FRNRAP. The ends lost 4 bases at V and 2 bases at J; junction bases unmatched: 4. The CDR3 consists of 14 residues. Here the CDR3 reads CASGSHRGNTEAFF. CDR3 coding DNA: TGTGCTAGTGGTTCCCACAGGGGAAACACTGAAGCTTTCTTT.

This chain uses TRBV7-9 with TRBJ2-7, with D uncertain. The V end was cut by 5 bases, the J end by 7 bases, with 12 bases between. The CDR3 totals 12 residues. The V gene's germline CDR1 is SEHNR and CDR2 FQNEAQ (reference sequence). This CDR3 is CASSPSAQEQYF. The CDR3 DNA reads TGTGCCAGCAGCCCCTCGGCTCAAGAGCAGTACTTC.

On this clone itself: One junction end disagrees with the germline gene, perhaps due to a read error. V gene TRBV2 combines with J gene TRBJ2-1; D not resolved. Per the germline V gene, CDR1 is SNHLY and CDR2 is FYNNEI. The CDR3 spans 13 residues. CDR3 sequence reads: CASSEGYDNEQFF. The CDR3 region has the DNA TGTGCCAGCAGCGAAGGTTACGACAATGAGCAGTTCTTC.

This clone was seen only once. The CDR3 nucleotides are TGTGCCAGCAGTAGGACAGGGGAGGAAGCTTTCTTT. Translation gives CASSRTGEEAFF. This chain uses TRBV2 with TRBJ1-1; 9 bases fit TRBD1. The trim removed 5 bases at V and 8 bases at J, leaving 3 bases unmatched. Germline V gene sequence: CDR1 SNHLY, CDR2 FYNNEI. The CDR3 has 12 amino acids.

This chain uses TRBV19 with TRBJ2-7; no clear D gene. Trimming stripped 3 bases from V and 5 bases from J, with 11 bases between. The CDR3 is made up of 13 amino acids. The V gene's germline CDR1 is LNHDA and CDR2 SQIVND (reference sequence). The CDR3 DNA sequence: TGTGCCAGTAGTATTCCCCCTCGGGACGAGCAGTACTTC. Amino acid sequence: CASSIPPRDEQYF.

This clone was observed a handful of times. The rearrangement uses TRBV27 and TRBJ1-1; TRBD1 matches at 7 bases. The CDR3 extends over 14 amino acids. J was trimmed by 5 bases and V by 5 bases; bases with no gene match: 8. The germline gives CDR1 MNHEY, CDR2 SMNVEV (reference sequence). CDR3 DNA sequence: TGTGCCAGCAGTACATTCAGGGGGGGTACTGAAGCTTTCTTT. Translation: CASSTFRGGTEAFF.

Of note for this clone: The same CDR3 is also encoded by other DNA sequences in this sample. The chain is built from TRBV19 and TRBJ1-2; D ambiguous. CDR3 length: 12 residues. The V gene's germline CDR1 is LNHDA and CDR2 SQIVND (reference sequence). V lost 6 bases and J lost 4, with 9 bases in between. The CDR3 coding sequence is TGTGCCAGTAGCCTGGCTTTCTATGGCTACACCTTC. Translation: CASSLAFYGYTF.

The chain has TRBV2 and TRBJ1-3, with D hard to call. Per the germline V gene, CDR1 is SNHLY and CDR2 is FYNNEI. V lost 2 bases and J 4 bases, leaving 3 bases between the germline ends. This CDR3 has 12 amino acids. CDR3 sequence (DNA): TGTGCCAGCAGTGAACAGGGAAACACCATATATTTT. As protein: CASSEQGNTIYF. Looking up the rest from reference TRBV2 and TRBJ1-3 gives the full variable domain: EPEVTQTPSHQVTQMGQEVILRCVPISNHLYFYWYRQILGQKVEFLVSFYNNEISEKSEIFDDQFSVERPDGSNFTLKIRSTKLEDSAMYFCASSEQGNTIYFGEGSWLTVV.

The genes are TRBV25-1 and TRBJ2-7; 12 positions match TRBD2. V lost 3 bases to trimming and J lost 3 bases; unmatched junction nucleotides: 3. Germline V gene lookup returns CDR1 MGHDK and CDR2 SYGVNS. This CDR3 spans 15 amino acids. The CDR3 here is CASSDLAGGVYEQYF. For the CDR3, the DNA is TGTGCCAGCAGTGACCTAGCGGGGGGGGTCTACGAGCAGTACTTC.

The CDR3 sequence: CASSVGLAGGPQETQYF. As DNA, the CDR3 is TGTGCCAGCAGCGTAGGACTAGCGGGGGGCCCCCAAGAGACCCAGTACTTC. The V and J genes are TRBV9 and TRBJ2-5; 13 bases are shared with TRBD2. J was trimmed by 1 base and V by 0 bases; bases with no gene match: 3. CDR1 and CDR2 (germline): SGDLS, YYNGEE. The CDR3 totals 17 residues.

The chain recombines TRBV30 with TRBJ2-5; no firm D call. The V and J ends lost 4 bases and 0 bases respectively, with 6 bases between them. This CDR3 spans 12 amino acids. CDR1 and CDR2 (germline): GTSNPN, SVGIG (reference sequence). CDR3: CAWKGNQETQYF. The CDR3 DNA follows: TGTGCCTGGAAAGGGAACCAAGAGACCCAGTACTTC.

The CDR3, as DNA: TGTGCCAGCAGCTTAGGGTCGGGGGACTACGAGCAGTACTTC. It codes for CASSLGSGDYEQYF. The V and J genes are TRBV11-2 and TRBJ2-7; a weak D match, TRBD2 (6 bases). Germline V gene data show CDR1 as SGHAT and CDR2 as FQNNGV. CDR3 length: 14 amino acids. The V end was cut by 1 base, the J end by 3 bases, with 10 bases between.

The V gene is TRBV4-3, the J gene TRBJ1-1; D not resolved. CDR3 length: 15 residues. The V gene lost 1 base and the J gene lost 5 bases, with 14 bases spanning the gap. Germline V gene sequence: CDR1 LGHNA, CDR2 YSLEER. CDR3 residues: CASSQAFSLGTEAFF. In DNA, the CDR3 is TGCGCCAGCAGCCAAGCGTTTTCTTTGGGTACTGAAGCTTTCTTT.